This T cell receptor beta chain was sequenced in a study of immune evolution from preneoplasia to lung adenocarcinoma. Notes on this clone: As yet, its antigen is unknown.

TCRdb's table, derived via immunoSEQ multiplex PCR, lists solely in-frame clones and lacks some. The table has under 9,000 clones, roughly 77% seen once. Germline V gene lookup returns CDR1 MDHEN and CDR2 SYDVKM. The V end was cut by 4 bases, the J end by 2 bases, with 18 bases between. This CDR3 spans 17 amino acids. Overall study results and limits: Top clone frequencies peaked in normal lung, apparently declining through invasive adenocarcinoma.

The material sequenced was FFPE minimally invasive lung adenocarcinoma tissue. The TCR originated in a person aged 65-85 years with lung adenocarcinoma. The genes are TRBV28 and TRBJ2-1, with D possibly matching TRBD1 (6 bases). DNA for the CDR3: TGTGCCAGCAGTTCACGAGACAGGCCAATAACCTACAATGAGCAGTTCTTC. Its translation is CASSSRDRPITYNEQFF.